This T cell receptor beta chain was found in a study of blood T cell repertoires in COVID-19. Study background: The United States, Italy and Spain provided the acute and convalescent COVID-19 samples.

Under the authors' procedure: By means of reference gene primer amplification, nucleated cell counts were estimated. Data came from immunoSEQ multiplex PCR; TCRdb stores just in-frame clones and leaves some out. V and J calls and clone size are copied from that table; D and trimming were computed from the DNA. The table records around 100,000 clones, roughly 85% of them present only once. Germline V CDR1 and CDR2: LNHDA, SQIVND (reference sequence). The V gene end was trimmed by 3 bases and the J gene end by 0 bases; junction bases not matched to a gene: 8. This CDR3 has 17 residues. This TCR was sampled from a human donor in a cohort sampled during active COVID-19. Sequencing was carried out using peripheral blood. The V gene is TRBV19, the J gene TRBJ2-1, with 7 bases matching TRBD2. CDR3 coding DNA: TGTGCCAGTAGTATTAAGCGGGGTAAAAGCTCCTACAATGAGCAGTTCTTC. Its protein is CASSIKRGKSSYNEQFF.